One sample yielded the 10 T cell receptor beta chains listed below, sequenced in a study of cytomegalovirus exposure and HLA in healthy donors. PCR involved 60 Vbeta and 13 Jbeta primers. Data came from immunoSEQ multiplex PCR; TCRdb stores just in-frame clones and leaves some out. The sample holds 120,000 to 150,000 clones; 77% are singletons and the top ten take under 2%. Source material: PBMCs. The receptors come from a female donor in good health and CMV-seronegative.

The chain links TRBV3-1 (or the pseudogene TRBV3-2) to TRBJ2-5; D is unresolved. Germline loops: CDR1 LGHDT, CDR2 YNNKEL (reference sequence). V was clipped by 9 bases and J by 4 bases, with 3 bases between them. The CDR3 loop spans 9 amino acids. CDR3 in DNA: TGTGCCAGGCGAGAGACCCAGTACTTC. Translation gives CARRETQYF.

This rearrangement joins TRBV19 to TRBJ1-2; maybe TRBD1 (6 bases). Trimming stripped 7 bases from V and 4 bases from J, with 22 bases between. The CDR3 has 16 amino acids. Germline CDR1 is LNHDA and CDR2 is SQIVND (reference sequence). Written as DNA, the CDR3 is TGTGCCAGTAAGAGGGGGAAAACAGAGATCGGCTATGGCTACACCTTC. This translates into CASKRGKTEIGYGYTF.

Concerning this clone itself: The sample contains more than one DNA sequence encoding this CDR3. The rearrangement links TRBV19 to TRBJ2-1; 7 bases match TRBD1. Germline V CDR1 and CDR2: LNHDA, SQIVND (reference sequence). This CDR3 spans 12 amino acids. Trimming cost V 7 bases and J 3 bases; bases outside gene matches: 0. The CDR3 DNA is TGTGCCAGTACAGGGGGCTACAATGAGCAGTTCTTC. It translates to CASTGGYNEQFF. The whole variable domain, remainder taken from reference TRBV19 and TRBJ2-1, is DGGITQSPKYLFRKEGQNVTLSCEQNLNHDAMYWYRQDPGQGLRLIYYSQIVNDFQKGDIAEGYSVSREKKESFPLTVTSAQKNPTAFYLCASTGGYNEQFFGPGTRLTVL.

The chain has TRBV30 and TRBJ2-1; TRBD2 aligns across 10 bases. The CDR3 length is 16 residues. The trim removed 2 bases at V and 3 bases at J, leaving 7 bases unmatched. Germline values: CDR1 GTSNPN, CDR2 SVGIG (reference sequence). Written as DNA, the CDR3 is TGTGCCTGGAGTCCCTACCCTAGCGGGAGCTACAATGAGCAGTTCTTC. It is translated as CAWSPYPSGSYNEQFF.

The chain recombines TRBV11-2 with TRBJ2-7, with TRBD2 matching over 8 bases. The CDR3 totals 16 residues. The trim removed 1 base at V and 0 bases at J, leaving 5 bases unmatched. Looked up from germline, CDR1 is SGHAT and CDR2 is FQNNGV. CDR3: CASSLGTGGSSYEQYF. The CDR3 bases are TGTGCCAGCAGCTTAGGTACGGGAGGGAGCTCCTACGAGCAGTACTTC.

The CDR3 nucleotides read TGTGCCAGCAGCTTAGACGAGGGGAGGAGTGGCTACACCTTC. It is translated as CASSLDEGRSGYTF. The chain links TRBV7-2 to TRBJ1-2, with D possibly being TRBD1 (5 bases). The V end lost 1 base, the J end lost 7 bases, and 13 bases lay between the germline ends. CDR3 length: 14 residues. Germline CDR1 SGHTA, CDR2 FQGNSA. The full variable domain, with the rest looked up from reference TRBV7-2 and TRBJ1-2, is GAGVSQSPSNKVTEKGKDVELRCDPISGHTALYWYRQSLGQGLEFLIYFQGNSAPDKSGLPSDRFSAERTGGSVSTLTIQRTQQEDSAVYLCASSLDEGRSGYTFGSGTRLTVV.

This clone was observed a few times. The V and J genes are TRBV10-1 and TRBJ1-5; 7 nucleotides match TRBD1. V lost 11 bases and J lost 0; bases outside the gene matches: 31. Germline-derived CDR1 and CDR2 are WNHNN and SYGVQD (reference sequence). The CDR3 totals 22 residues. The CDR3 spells CAGHRLEKRDSETPYSNQPQHF. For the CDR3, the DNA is TGCGCCGGCCACCGCCTCGAGAAAAGGGACAGCGAGACCCCATATAGCAATCAGCCCCAGCATTTT.

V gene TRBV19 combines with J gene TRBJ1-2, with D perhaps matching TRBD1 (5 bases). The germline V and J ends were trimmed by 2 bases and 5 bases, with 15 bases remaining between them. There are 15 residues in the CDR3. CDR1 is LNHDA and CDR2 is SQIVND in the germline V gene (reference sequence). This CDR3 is CASSIYLAGIYGYTF. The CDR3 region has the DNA TGTGCCAGTAGTATATATCTGGCAGGGATTTATGGCTACACCTTC. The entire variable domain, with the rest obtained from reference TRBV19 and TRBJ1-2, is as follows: DGGITQSPKYLFRKEGQNVTLSCEQNLNHDAMYWYRQDPGQGLRLIYYSQIVNDFQKGDIAEGYSVSREKKESFPLTVTSAQKNPTAFYLCASSIYLAGIYGYTFGSGTRLTVV.

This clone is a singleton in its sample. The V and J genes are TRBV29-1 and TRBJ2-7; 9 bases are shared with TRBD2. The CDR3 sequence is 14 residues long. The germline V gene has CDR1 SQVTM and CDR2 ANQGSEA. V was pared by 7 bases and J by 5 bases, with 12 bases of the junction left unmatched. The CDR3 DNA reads TGCAGCGCGGAGTCGGGGTTAGCGGGAGACGAGCAGTACTTC. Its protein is CSAESGLAGDEQYF.

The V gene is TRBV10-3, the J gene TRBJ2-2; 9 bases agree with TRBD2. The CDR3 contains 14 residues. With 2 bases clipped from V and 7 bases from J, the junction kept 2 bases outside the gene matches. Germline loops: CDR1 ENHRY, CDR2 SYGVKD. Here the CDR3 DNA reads TGTGCCATCAGTGAGATTAGCGGGAGCGGGGAGCTGTTTTTT. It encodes CAISEISGSGELFF.